These 18 T cell receptor beta chains share one sample of origin, sequenced in a study of cytomegalovirus exposure and HLA in healthy donors. 60 Vbeta and 13 Jbeta primers were used in PCR. Using immunoSEQ multiplex PCR, the repertoire was profiled, and TCRdb retains in-frame clones only, with some absent. The sample has 150,000 to 180,000 clones; roughly 85% are singletons. Material: PBMCs. The receptors were sampled from a woman under 30 in good health and CMV-seronegative.

The chain employs TRBV4-3 and TRBJ2-7; tentatively, D is TRBD2 (5 bases). From germline, CDR1 is LGHNA and CDR2 YSLEER. This CDR3 has 13 residues. The germline V and J ends were trimmed by 5 bases and 6 bases, with 14 bases remaining between them. DNA for the CDR3: TGCGCCAGCAGCTCCCATGACCGGGGCGAGCAGTACTTC. Amino acids: CASSSHDRGEQYF.

The chain employs TRBV21-1 and TRBJ1-1; the table calls TRBD1, which could not be checked here. TRBV21-1 is an annotated pseudogene. The CDR3 length is 17 residues. The CDR3 region is CASTNAHGQGAYTEAFF. DNA of the CDR3: TGTGCCAGCACCAACGCCCATGGGCAGGGGGCGTACACTGAAGCTTTCTTT.

The chain recombines TRBV5-4 with TRBJ2-7; 9 bases line up with TRBD2. V dropped 3 bases and J dropped 5; count of bases not matched to a gene: 12. CDR3 length: 16 amino acids. CDR1 and CDR2 (germline): SGHNT, YYREEE (reference sequence). CDR3 protein: CASSYSGRGGVHEQYF. The DNA for the CDR3 is TGTGCCAGCAGCTACTCGGGGCGGGGGGGCGTCCACGAGCAGTACTTC. The variable domain in full, completed from reference TRBV5-4 and TRBJ2-7, reads ETGVTQSPTHLIKTRGQQVTLRCSSQSGHNTVSWYQQALGQGPQFIFQYYREEENGRGNFPPRFSGLQFPNYSSELNVNALELDDSALYLCASSYSGRGGVHEQYFGPGTRLTVT.

The rearrangement joins TRBV27 to TRBJ2-2; maybe TRBD1 (5 bases). V lost 3 bases, J lost 5 bases, and 16 bases lay in between. This CDR3 has 16 residues. Germline V gene lookup returns CDR1 MNHEY and CDR2 SMNVEV (reference sequence). CDR3 DNA: TGTGCCAGCAGTTTGCGAACCGGCAGGGAAACCGGGGAGCTGTTTTTT. Translating gives CASSLRTGRETGELFF.

V is TRBV27 and J is TRBJ2-1; no definite D call. From germline, CDR1 is MNHEY and CDR2 SMNVEV (reference sequence). The CDR3 contains 14 residues. V dropped 4 bases and J dropped 0 bases, with 7 bases sitting between them. The CDR3 sequence: CASSSKSSYNEQFF. CDR3 DNA: TGTGCCAGCAGTTCGAAGAGCTCCTACAATGAGCAGTTCTTC.

This chain joins TRBV11-2 and TRBJ2-1; 8 bases match TRBD2. CDR1 and CDR2 from the germline V gene are SGHAT and FQNNGV. V shed 1 base, J shed 3 bases, and the junction held 2 bases outside the gene matches. The CDR3 covers 15 residues. CDR3 region: CASSLGRGGYNEQFF. The CDR3 DNA sequence: TGTGCCAGCAGCTTAGGTCGGGGGGGCTACAATGAGCAGTTCTTC.

The chain combines TRBV7-9 with TRBJ2-1, with 8 bases matching TRBD2. Germline CDR1 reads SEHNR; CDR2 reads FQNEAQ (reference sequence). The CDR3 runs 17 residues. V shed 8 bases and J 2 bases; nucleotides not matched to a gene: 14. CDR3 amino acids: CASSYAGAGVPYNEQFF. CDR3 nucleotides: TGTGCCAGCTCCTACGCTGGAGCGGGAGTTCCCTACAATGAGCAGTTCTTC.

This clone was recorded a few times. This chain joins TRBV25-1 and TRBJ2-7; TRBD2 matches at 8 bases. The length of the CDR3 is 17 residues. The V gene end was trimmed by 7 bases and the J gene end by 5 bases; junction bases not matched to a gene: 19. The V gene's germline CDR1 is MGHDK and CDR2 SYGVNS. The CDR3 nucleotides read TGTGCCAGCATCCCCCCCCGAGGGGCGGGGGGCTTCGACGAGCAGTACTTC. Its translation: CASIPPRGAGGFDEQYF.

The chain uses TRBV5-4 and TRBJ2-5, with 14 positions matching TRBD2. Germline V gene lookup returns CDR1 SGHNT and CDR2 YYREEE (reference sequence). This CDR3 is built from 17 residues. The V gene end was trimmed by 4 bases and the J gene end by 5 bases; junction bases not matched to a gene: 10. CDR3 protein: CASSVTSGGAKSETQYF. For the CDR3, the DNA is TGTGCCAGCAGCGTGACTAGCGGGGGGGCCAAATCGGAGACCCAGTACTTC.

The chain links TRBV30 to TRBJ1-5; D may be TRBD1 (5 bases). The CDR3 is 15 amino acids. V was pared by 0 bases and J by 4 bases, with 13 bases between. Germline V gene sequence: CDR1 GTSNPN, CDR2 SVGIG (reference sequence). Here the CDR3 reads CAWSVGVRENQPQHF. The CDR3 DNA is TGTGCCTGGAGTGTAGGGGTCAGAGAGAATCAGCCCCAGCATTTT.

V and J are TRBV30 and TRBJ2-5; TRBD2 matches at 7 bases. The better agreement between TRBJ2-7 and the DNA end casts doubt on the J call. CDR1 is GTSNPN and CDR2 is SVGIG in the germline V gene (reference sequence). CDR3 length: 15 residues. As DNA, the CDR3 is TGTGCCTGGAGTGTAACGGGAGGTCTTGGGTACGAGCAGTACTTC. This encodes CAWSVTGGLGYEQYF.

The chain carries TRBV2 and TRBJ2-2, with TRBD2 as a possible D gene (5 bases). This CDR3 spans 14 amino acids. V gave up 1 base and J gave up 2 bases, with 5 bases separating them. Germline V CDR1 and CDR2: SNHLY, FYNNEI. This CDR3 is CASSEGLNTGELFF. The CDR3 nucleotides are TGTGCCAGCAGTGAAGGACTAAACACCGGGGAGCTGTTTTTT.

The rearrangement joins TRBV19 to TRBJ1-2; D ambiguous. Germline-derived CDR1 and CDR2 are LNHDA and SQIVND (reference sequence). The CDR3 extends over 13 amino acids. Trimming shortened V by 3 bases and J by 2 bases, and 7 bases separated the two germline ends. This chain's CDR3 is CASSMYGNYGYTF. The DNA of the CDR3 is TGTGCCAGTAGTATGTACGGGAACTATGGCTACACCTTC.

The genes are TRBV5-1 and TRBJ2-5; 7 nucleotides agree with TRBD1. The CDR3 is 13 amino acids. V shed 4 bases, J shed 3 bases, and the junction held 3 bases outside the gene matches. CDR1 SGHRS and CDR2 YFSETQ come from the germline V gene. The CDR3 protein is CASSPGQKETQYF. CDR3 DNA: TGCGCCAGCAGCCCGGGACAGAAAGAGACCCAGTACTTC.

The chain is built from TRBV29-1 and TRBJ2-7; perhaps TRBD1 as D (5 bases). The CDR3 totals 12 residues. The germline CDR1 and CDR2 sequences are SQVTM and ANQGSEA. Trimming cost V 5 bases and J 5 bases, with 13 bases left between them. The CDR3 loop reads CSVPGPFHEQYF. CDR3 nucleotides: TGCAGCGTTCCAGGGCCTTTCCACGAGCAGTACTTC.

The chain couples TRBV7-7 to TRBJ2-1; TRBD1 agrees at 8 bases. Germline CDR1 is SSHAT and CDR2 is FNYEAQ (reference sequence). Trimming took 1 base from V and 8 from J; bases not matched to a gene: 4. This CDR3 contains 14 residues. CDR3 amino acids: CASSLVEQGDEQFF. Written as DNA, the CDR3 is TGTGCCAGCAGCTTAGTGGAACAGGGGGATGAGCAGTTCTTC.

The V and J genes are TRBV5-1 and TRBJ2-7, with 10 bases fitting TRBD1. The CDR3 runs 14 residues. The J segment lost 6 bases and the V segment lost 2 bases, leaving 5 bases of the junction unmatched. Germline values: CDR1 SGHRS, CDR2 YFSETQ. DNA of the CDR3: TGCGCCAGCAGCTTTGGGGACAGGGGTGGCGAGCAGTACTTC. Amino acids: CASSFGDRGGEQYF.

This chain uses TRBV28 with TRBJ1-5; perhaps TRBD1 as D (6 bases). Germline CDR1 is MDHEN and CDR2 is SYDVKM. CDR3 length: 15 residues. With 6 bases removed from V and 3 bases from J, the gap between germline ends came to 15 bases. The CDR3 region has the DNA TGTGCCAGCAGCAGACGGACAGTTTCCAATCAGCCCCAGCATTTT. It translates to CASSRRTVSNQPQHF.